This T cell receptor (beta chain) was sequenced for a study of shared clonotypes between healthy human individuals (dated by TCRdb to the early 2020s). Broadly, across the study: The cohort included a few men and two women between 18 and 49 years of age. Per donor, three plates each were used for CD4 naive and CD4 memory, two for CD8 naive, and one for CD8 memory. Blood TCR repertoires of roughly five healthy adults were deeply sequenced to estimate repertoire size and the extent of clonotype sharing between individuals. To increase sequencing depth and limit assay-specific biases, TCR repertoire library preparation and sequencing were carried out by different laboratories using diverse techniques. Each donor's leukapheresis produced roughly between about 0.8 and 8.9 billion PBMCs. Study-wide findings and limitations: Based on pairwise subsampling, the degree of clonotype sharing among donors was expected to be affected by sequencing depth. Naive subsets generally had larger estimated clonotype richness than memory subsets did. Only blood was sampled, and tissue TCR repertoires likely differ from those in blood. The small number of donors limited the genetic and exposure-history diversity represented. When several donors were compared, the shared fraction of clonotypes was about 5.4% for naive CD4, 3.5% to 4% for naive CD8, roughly 2.5% for memory CD4, and roughly 0.43% for memory CD8. Higher generation probabilities were observed for clonotypes shared by all four sorted-subset donors than for non-shared clonotypes. Rarefaction of sorted-subset datasets indicated incomplete sequencing despite the large sequencing depth.

Donors were healthy HIV-negative adults with no recently reported acute infections or vaccinations. Every donor was a Caucasian adult living in Nashville, Tennessee, USA. CD4+ T cells were enriched by magnetic negative selection, after which naive cells were positively selected on CD45RA and the negative fraction was taken as the memory subset. After blood collection by leukapheresis, PBMCs were isolated using Ficoll-Histopaque density gradient centrifugation and then cryopreserved in the vapor phase of liquid nitrogen. Analytical flow cytometry was used to check the purity and quantity of each magnetically sorted T cell population. Genomic DNA was isolated from every sorted fraction and measured by UV absorbance on a Nanodrop 2000c. Worth noting for this clone: Its cognate antigen has yet to be identified. Nothing much larger sits one base from this clone, and base qualities are not available.

TCR CDR3 regions were amplified from genomic DNA by multiplex PCR using the deep immunoSEQ assay. For each cell subset, the extracted genomic DNA was distributed evenly across all wells of several immunoSEQ 96-well plates, and each plate served as one replicate. For sorted subsets, each replicate PCR was loaded with about 0.2 ug genomic DNA, equivalent to 30,000 or so T cell genomes. Purified libraries were measured with a Qubit 3.0 fluorometer, size-checked on a Bioanalyzer 2100, and measured again with the KAPA Library Quantification kit. A separate single-read 150-cycle Illumina NextSeq 550 flow cell was used to sequence each immunoSEQ 96-well plate. The published analysis was carried out like this. Because only junctional sequences without quality scores were contained in the immunoSEQ output, filtering matching that applied to full-length reads could not be performed. Sequences were annotated with PyIR, a Python wrapper for IgBLAST v1.9, using IMGT germline references to assign V/J genes and CDR3. Reads were filtered out if the reads had weak V/J assignments (E-value above 1e-6), no CDR3, stop codons, out-of-frame junctions, or ambiguous translated residues. V3J clonotypes were defined as sequences sharing an identical inferred V gene, J gene, and CDR3 amino acid sequence. To compute the percentage overlap between repertoires, the number of shared unique clonotypes was divided by the size of the smaller repertoire. RTK rarefaction, the Chao1 estimator, and Recon v2.1 estimates of unobserved clonotypes were used to assess repertoire richness. Generation probabilities were computed with OLGA for all TCRbeta clonotypes obtained by the gDNA method from a handful of donors. Not all clones reach the TCRdb copy of this immuneACCESS table, which keeps in-frame sequences only. Checked studies attribute under half of the gap to unresolved V genes and leave the rest unexplained. V and J calls and clone size come straight from that table; D and trimming were deduced from the DNA. This sample gives approximately 980,000 clones in total; around 80% of them show up just once. About 1.5% of the sample is held by the ten biggest clonotypes.

Trimming removed 0 bases from V and 1 base from J, leaving 9 bases between the germline ends. Its CDR3 holds 15 amino acids, cysteine through phenylalanine. Only the CDR3 part of the read is kept: 45 bases, read in frame from the first base. CDR1 and CDR2 are drawn from the germline V gene: SGHAT, FQNNGV. The origin of this receptor is a man aged 18 to 29 in good health. The sequence links TRBV11-2 to TRBJ1-1, with the D gene too uncertain to name. The sample consisted of memory CD4+ T cells sorted from blood. The cell subset or site label here, explained by the study, means: CD45RA-negative fraction. The sequenced DNA: TGTGCCAGCAGCTTAGATGCGGCCCCGAACACTGAAGCTTTCTTT. It translates as CASSLDAAPNTEAFF.